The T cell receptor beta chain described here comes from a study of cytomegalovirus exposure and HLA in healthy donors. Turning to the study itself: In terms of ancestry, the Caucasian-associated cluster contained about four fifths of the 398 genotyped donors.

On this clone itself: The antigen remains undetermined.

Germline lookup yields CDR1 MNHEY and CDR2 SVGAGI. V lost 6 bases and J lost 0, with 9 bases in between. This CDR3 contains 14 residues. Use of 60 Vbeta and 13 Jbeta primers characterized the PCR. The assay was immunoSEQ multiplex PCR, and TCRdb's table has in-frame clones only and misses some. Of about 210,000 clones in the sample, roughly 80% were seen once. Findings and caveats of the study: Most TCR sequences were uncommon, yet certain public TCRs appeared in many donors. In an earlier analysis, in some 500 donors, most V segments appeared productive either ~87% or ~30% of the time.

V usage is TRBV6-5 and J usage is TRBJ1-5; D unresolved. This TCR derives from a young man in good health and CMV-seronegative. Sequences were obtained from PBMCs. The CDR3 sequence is CASSPFVSNQPQHF. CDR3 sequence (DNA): TGTGCCAGCAGCCCATTTGTTAGCAATCAGCCCCAGCATTTT.